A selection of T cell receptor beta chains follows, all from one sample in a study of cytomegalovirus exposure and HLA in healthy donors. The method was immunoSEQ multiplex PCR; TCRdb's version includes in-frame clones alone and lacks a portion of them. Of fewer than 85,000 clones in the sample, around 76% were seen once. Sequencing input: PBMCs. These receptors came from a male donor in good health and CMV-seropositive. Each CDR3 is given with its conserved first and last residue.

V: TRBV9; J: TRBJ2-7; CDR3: CASSVASGPYEQYF
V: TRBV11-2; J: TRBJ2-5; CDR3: CASSRTFQETQYF
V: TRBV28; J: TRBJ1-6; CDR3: CASSTPGTGEYSPLHF
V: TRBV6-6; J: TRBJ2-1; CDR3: CASSPRNIAGDVKQFF
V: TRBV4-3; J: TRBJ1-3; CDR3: CASSQGRGRIGNTIYF
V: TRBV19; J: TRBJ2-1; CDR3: CASSIADSPRNEQFF
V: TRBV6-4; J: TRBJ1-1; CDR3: CASIRAAGGEAFF
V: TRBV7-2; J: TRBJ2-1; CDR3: CASSLLAGGPGYNEQFF
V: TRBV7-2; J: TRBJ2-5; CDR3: CASSLDLAGQETQYF
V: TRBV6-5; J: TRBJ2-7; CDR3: CASQRGAFYEQYF
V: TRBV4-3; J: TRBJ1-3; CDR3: CASSQVHHTGNTIYF
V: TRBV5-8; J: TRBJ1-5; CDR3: CASSLRTGNQPQHF
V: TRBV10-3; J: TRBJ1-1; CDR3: CAISGQGADTEAFF
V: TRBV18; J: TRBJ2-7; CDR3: CASSPPAAGATYEQYF
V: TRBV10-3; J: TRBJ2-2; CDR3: CAISEPLRAGELFF
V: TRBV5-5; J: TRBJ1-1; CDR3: CASNQDIRTEAFF
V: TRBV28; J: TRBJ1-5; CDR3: CASTLGGVGQPQHF
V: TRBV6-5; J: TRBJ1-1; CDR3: CASSYSTGEAFF
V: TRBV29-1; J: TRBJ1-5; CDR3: CSVRYAGQPQHF
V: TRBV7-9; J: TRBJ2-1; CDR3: CASINFAGAGEQFF
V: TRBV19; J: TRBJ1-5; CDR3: CASRETVNQPQHF
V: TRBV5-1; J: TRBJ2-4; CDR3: CASSLGPGQGLAKNIQYF
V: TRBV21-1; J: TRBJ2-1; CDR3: CASSFQGNDNEQFF
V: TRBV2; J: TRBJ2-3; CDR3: CASSEASVFTDTQYF
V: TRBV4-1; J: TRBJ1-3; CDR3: CASSRTGAGSGNTIYF
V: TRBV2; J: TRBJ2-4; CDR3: CASSDRGPGKNIQYF
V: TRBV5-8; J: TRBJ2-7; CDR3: CASSLRLYEQYF
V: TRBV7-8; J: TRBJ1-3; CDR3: CASRLQGSSGNTIYF
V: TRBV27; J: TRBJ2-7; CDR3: CASSDGLAGFIEQYF
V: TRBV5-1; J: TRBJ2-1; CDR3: CASSLATSGSGEQFF
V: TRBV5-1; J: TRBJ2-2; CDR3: CASSLARGRSTGELFF
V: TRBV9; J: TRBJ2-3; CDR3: CASSVASTDRTLSTDTQYF